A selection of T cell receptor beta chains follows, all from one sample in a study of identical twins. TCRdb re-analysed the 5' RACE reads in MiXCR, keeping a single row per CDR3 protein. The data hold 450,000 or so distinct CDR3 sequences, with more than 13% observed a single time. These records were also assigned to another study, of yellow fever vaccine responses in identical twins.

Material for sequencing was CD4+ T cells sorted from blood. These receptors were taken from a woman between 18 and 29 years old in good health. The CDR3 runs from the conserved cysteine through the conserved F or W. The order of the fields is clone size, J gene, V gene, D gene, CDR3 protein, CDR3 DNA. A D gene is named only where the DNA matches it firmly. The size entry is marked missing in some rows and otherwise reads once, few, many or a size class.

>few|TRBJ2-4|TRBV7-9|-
CASSSAAQGSLNIQYF
TGTGCCAGCAGCTCGGCTGCACAGGGATCACTGAACATTCAGTACTTC
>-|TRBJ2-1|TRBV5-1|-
CASSSTRTYPRDNEQFF
TGCGCCAGCAGCTCGACTCGGACATACCCTCGGGACAATGAGCAGTTCTTC
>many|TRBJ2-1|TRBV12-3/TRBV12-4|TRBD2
CASNTAGSQFF
TGTGCCAGCAACACAGCGGGGTCGCAGTTCTTC
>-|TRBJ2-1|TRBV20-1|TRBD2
CSAREASGGVNEQFF
TGCAGTGCTAGAGAGGCCAGCGGGGGCGTCAATGAGCAGTTCTTC
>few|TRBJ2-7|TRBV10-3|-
CAIGAEALSF
TGTGCCATCGGGGCCGAGGCCCTCTCCTTC
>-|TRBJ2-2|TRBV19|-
CASSAFVSGASGELFF
TGTGCCAGTAGTGCTTTCGTCTCGGGGGCGTCCGGGGAGCTGTTTTTT
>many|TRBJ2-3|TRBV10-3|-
CAISESQGKPPDTQYF
TGTGCCATCAGTGAGAGTCAGGGGAAACCCCCCGATACGCAGTATTTT
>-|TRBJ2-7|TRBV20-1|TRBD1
CSASRDRDWYEQYF
TGCAGTGCTAGCCGGGACAGGGACTGGTACGAGCAGTACTTC
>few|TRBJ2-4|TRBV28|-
CASSPGARAKNIQYF
TGTGCCAGCAGCCCCGGGGCGAGAGCCAAAAACATTCAGTACTTC
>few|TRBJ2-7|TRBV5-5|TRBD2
CASSLESGLAFEQYF
TGTGCCAGCAGCTTGGAGTCGGGACTAGCGTTCGAGCAGTACTTC